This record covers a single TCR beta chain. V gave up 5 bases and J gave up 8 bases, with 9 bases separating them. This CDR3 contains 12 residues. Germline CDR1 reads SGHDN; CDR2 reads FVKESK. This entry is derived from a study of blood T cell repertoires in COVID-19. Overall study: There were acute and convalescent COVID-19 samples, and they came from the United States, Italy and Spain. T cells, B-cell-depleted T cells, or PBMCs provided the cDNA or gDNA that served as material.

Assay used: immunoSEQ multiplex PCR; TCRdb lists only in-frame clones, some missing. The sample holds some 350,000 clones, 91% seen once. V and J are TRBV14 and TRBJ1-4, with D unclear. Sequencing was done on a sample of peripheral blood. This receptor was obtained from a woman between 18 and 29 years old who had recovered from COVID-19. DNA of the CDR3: TGTGCCAGCAGCTTTGGGAGGGAAAAACTGTTTTTT. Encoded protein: CASSFGREKLFF.